This TCR beta chain was recorded in a study of cytomegalovirus exposure and HLA in healthy donors. This PCR relied on a set of 60 Vbeta primers and 13 Jbeta primers. Data came from immunoSEQ multiplex PCR; TCRdb stores just in-frame clones and leaves some out. The data hold fewer than 150,000 clones, with roughly 80% observed a single time. V shed 4 bases and J 3 bases; nucleotides not matched to a gene: 4. There are 15 residues in the CDR3. Germline CDR1 reads GTSNPN; CDR2 reads SVGIG (reference sequence). Note on this clone: Its matching antigen is unknown.

Likely unrecorded immune exposures existed in these nominally healthy donors. Notes on the study in general: Productive status was seen about 90% or about 30% of the time for most TCR beta V segments in an earlier analysis. The classifier reportedly diagnosed cytomegalovirus status with high specificity and sensitivity. It was only CMV serostatus that was available as immune exposure information.

Material for sequencing was PBMCs. V usage is TRBV30 and J usage is TRBJ2-2, with TRBD2 identical over 11 bases. The origin of this receptor is a female donor in good health and CMV-seronegative. CDR3 coding DNA: TGTGCCTGGACTAGCGGGAGGCAGGACACCGGGGAGCTGTTTTTT. As protein: CAWTSGRQDTGELFF.